This T cell receptor beta chain was observed in a study of Graves' ophthalmopathy and Graves' hyperthyroidism. This clonotype was detected many times. RNA transcripts were the template, and TCR beta CDR3 regions were amplified from them. The workflow started with a first-round RT-PCR run with HTBI primers and then moved on to a second-round multiplex PCR. TCRdb itself ran the multiplex PCR reads through MiXCR, one entry per CDR3 protein. The repertoire holds some 360,000 distinct CDR3 sequences, with about 15% as singletons. The source of this sequence is an adult woman with stable Graves' hyperthyroidism. Material for sequencing was peripheral blood.

CDR3 DNA: TGTGCTAGTGGTGAAGCCGGGACAGCAAGCTACTCTGGAAACACCATATATTTT. Its protein product is CASGEAGTASYSGNTIYF. The V call is TRBV12-5, the J call TRBJ1-3; 7 nucleotides align to TRBD1. V was pared by 5 bases and J by 0 bases, with 13 bases of the junction left unmatched. The CDR3 runs 18 residues. Looked up from germline, CDR1 is LGHNT and CDR2 is FRNRAP.